Below, 25 T cell receptor beta chains from the same sample are listed, as sequenced in a study of blood T cell repertoires in COVID-19. Some clones are missing from TCRdb's copy, which holds only in-frame ones; the method was immunoSEQ multiplex PCR. This sample carries 130,000 or so clones, less than 90% of them seen once, and the ten largest clones take 1.1% to 1.5%. Material: peripheral blood. These receptors all stem from a man aged 55-75 years with acute or convalescent COVID-19.

The rearrangement joins TRBV6-5 to TRBJ1-1; 8 bases are a match to TRBD1. The V segment lost 2 bases and the J segment 11 bases; nucleotides outside the gene matches: 10. Germline V CDR1 and CDR2: MNHEY, SVGAGI. The CDR3 extends over 14 amino acids. CDR3 protein: CASSYLGRGRVAFF. DNA of the CDR3: TGTGCCAGCAGTTACCTCGGCAGGGGGCGCGTGGCTTTCTTT.

V gene TRBV19 combines with J gene TRBJ1-6; D is uncertain. The CDR3 is 14 amino acids. The V end lost 7 bases, the J end lost 8 bases, and 15 bases lay between the germline ends. CDR1 is LNHDA, CDR2 SQIVND, per germline (reference sequence). CDR3 region: CASKAARNYSPLHF. Written as DNA, the CDR3 is TGTGCCAGTAAGGCGGCCAGAAACTATTCACCCCTCCACTTT.

The table lists this clone with a few counts. The V and J genes are TRBV5-1 and TRBJ1-4, with D tentatively TRBD1 (5 bases). The CDR3 extends over 15 amino acids. Germline V gives CDR1 SGHRS, CDR2 YFSETQ. V was pared by 4 bases and J by 3 bases, with 13 bases between. CDR3 nucleotides: TGCGCCAGCAGCCTAGGCGGGACCTCTAATGAAAAACTGTTTTTT. Translated: CASSLGGTSNEKLFF.

The chain couples TRBV7-8 to TRBJ1-3; D unclear. V lost 1 base, J lost 4 bases, and 8 bases lay in between. Germline V gives CDR1 SGHVS, CDR2 FQNEAQ. The CDR3 consists of 14 residues. The CDR3 DNA reads TGTGCCAGCAGCTTAGGGAAGACAGGAAACACCATATATTTT. Translating it yields CASSLGKTGNTIYF.

This clone was detected once. V is TRBV4-1 and J is TRBJ2-3; D gene unclear. This CDR3 region has 14 residues. Trimming stripped 0 bases from V and 7 bases from J, with 11 bases between. CDR1 is MGHRA and CDR2 is YSYEKL in the germline V gene. The CDR3 DNA reads as TGCGCCAGCAGCCAAGAGTACGGGTTCTATACGCAGTATTTT. Translating it yields CASSQEYGFYTQYF.

V usage is TRBV19 and J usage is TRBJ2-7, with TRBD2 matching over 7 bases. The CDR3 is 16 residues long. V shed 3 bases, J shed 2 bases, and the junction held 10 bases outside the gene matches. Germline CDR1 and CDR2: LNHDA and SQIVND (reference sequence). DNA for the CDR3: TGTGCCAGTAGTATCGGGCTAGCGGCTATCGCCTACGAGCAGTACTTC. Residues: CASSIGLAAIAYEQYF.

The V call is TRBV19, the J call TRBJ2-7; D remains ambiguous. Germline CDR1 LNHDA, CDR2 SQIVND (reference sequence). This CDR3 contains 14 residues. Trimming took 6 bases from V and 2 from J, leaving 14 bases between them. The DNA for the CDR3 is TGTGCCAGTAGCCCCTCTCTAGGAACCTACGAGCAGTACTTC. Translation gives CASSPSLGTYEQYF.

J is TRBJ2-7 and V is TRBV11-2, with no clear D. Per germline, CDR1 SGHAT and CDR2 FQNNGV. The CDR3 is 14 amino acids. With 1 base removed from V and 3 bases from J, the gap between germline ends came to 10 bases. CDR3 sequence (DNA): TGTGCCAGCAGCTTAGGGGCAGTCGGCTACGAGCAGTACTTC. Amino acids: CASSLGAVGYEQYF.

The chain links TRBV2 to TRBJ2-1, with 11 bases lining up with TRBD1. CDR3 length: 13 residues. Germline V gene sequence: CDR1 SNHLY, CDR2 FYNNEI. With 2 bases clipped from V and 12 bases from J, the junction kept 3 bases outside the gene matches. The CDR3 DNA reads as TGTGCCAGCAGTGAAATCGGGACAGGGGGGCAGTTCTTC. Translating it yields CASSEIGTGGQFF. The full variable domain, in which reference TRBV2 and TRBJ2-1 provide the parts outside the CDR3, is EPEVTQTPSHQVTQMGQEVILRCVPISNHLYFYWYRQILGQKVEFLVSFYNNEISEKSEIFDDQFSVERPDGSNFTLKIRSTKLEDSAMYFCASSEIGTGGQFFGPGTRLTVL.

Only a few counts were recorded for this clone. This CDR3 is CACKGQPNTEAFF. The CDR3 DNA reads as TGTGCCTGCAAAGGACAGCCGAACACTGAAGCTTTCTTT. The chain carries TRBV30 and TRBJ1-1, with a weak D call TRBD1 (6 bases). Germline CDR1 is GTSNPN and CDR2 is SVGIG (reference sequence). V lost 6 bases to trimming and J lost 1 base, with 12 bases between them. The CDR3 is 13 residues long.

This chain links TRBV6-5 with TRBJ1-6; D is uncertain. The germline gives CDR1 MNHEY, CDR2 SVGAGI. V was shortened by 5 bases and J by 10 bases, with 15 bases between the two germline ends. The CDR3 runs 14 residues. The CDR3 loop is CASSISTAESPLHF. DNA of the CDR3: TGTGCCAGCAGTATCTCCACAGCCGAGTCACCCCTCCACTTT.

The chain employs TRBV2 and TRBJ2-2; TRBD1 agrees at 9 bases. There are 16 residues in the CDR3. The ends lost 3 bases at V and 4 bases at J; junction bases unmatched: 6. Germline V gene lookup returns CDR1 SNHLY and CDR2 FYNNEI. The CDR3 reads CASSERDRDLTGELFF. The CDR3 coding sequence is TGTGCCAGCAGTGAGCGGGACAGGGACCTCACCGGGGAGCTGTTTTTT.

The genes are TRBV5-6 and TRBJ1-2; maybe TRBD1 (5 bases). This CDR3 has 14 residues. Trimming removed 4 bases from V and 0 bases from J, with 10 bases in between. Germline CDR1 SGHDT, CDR2 YYEEEE. The CDR3 sequence: CASSTGGANYGYTF. CDR3 coding DNA: TGTGCCAGCAGCACGGGGGGTGCTAACTATGGCTACACCTTC.

The chain employs TRBV11-2 and TRBJ1-5; a possible D gene is TRBD1 (5 bases). The CDR3 totals 13 residues. Germline V lookup: CDR1 SGHAT, CDR2 FQNNGV. V lost 1 base and J 9 bases, leaving 10 bases between the germline ends. Written as DNA, the CDR3 is TGTGCCAGCAGCTTAGCCCCCGGGGGGCCCCAGCATTTT. This sequence encodes CASSLAPGGPQHF.

This chain uses TRBV19 with TRBJ1-5; D unclear. The CDR3 extends over 15 amino acids. V was cut by 3 bases and J by 2 bases, with 11 bases left in between. Germline-derived CDR1 and CDR2 are LNHDA and SQIVND (reference sequence). The CDR3 coding sequence is TGTGCCAGTAGTATCGAGGGTGTAGGCAATCAGCCCCAGCATTTT. Translation gives CASSIEGVGNQPQHF.

The count of this clone is one. The CDR3 bases are TGTGCCAGCTCACCACCACAACGTACCGGGGAGCTGTTTTTT. Translation: CASSPPQRTGELFF. The rearrangement joins TRBV18 to TRBJ2-2; D not resolved. The germline CDR1 and CDR2 sequences are KGHSH and LQKENI. There are 14 residues in the CDR3. V lost 0 bases and J lost 5, with 7 bases in between.

The chain has TRBV19 and TRBJ2-7; maybe TRBD1 (6 bases). The V end lost 4 bases, the J end lost 5 bases, and 21 bases lay between the germline ends. The CDR3 contains 16 residues. Germline V gene sequence: CDR1 LNHDA, CDR2 SQIVND (reference sequence). DNA of the CDR3: TGTGCCAGTAGTACCTACCTACGGGCAGGGGTCAACGAGCAGTACTTC. As protein: CASSTYLRAGVNEQYF. Complete variable domain (other parts from reference TRBV19 and TRBJ2-7): DGGITQSPKYLFRKEGQNVTLSCEQNLNHDAMYWYRQDPGQGLRLIYYSQIVNDFQKGDIAEGYSVSREKKESFPLTVTSAQKNPTAFYLCASSTYLRAGVNEQYFGPGTRLTVT.

The V gene is TRBV3-1 (or the pseudogene TRBV3-2), the J gene TRBJ1-2; TRBD1 agrees at 8 bases. Unmatched junction bases numbered 4, after V lost 3 bases and J lost 4 bases. Germline V gives CDR1 LGHDT, CDR2 YNNKEL (reference sequence). The CDR3 consists of 14 residues. In nucleotides, the CDR3 is TGTGCCAGCAGCCATTCGGACAGGGCCTATGGCTACACCTTC. Translating gives CASSHSDRAYGYTF.

This chain joins TRBV15 and TRBJ2-2, with 10 bases identical to TRBD2. Trimming at V came to 0 bases and at J to 6 bases, leaving 16 bases not matched to a gene. The germline V gene has CDR1 LNHNV and CDR2 YYDKDF (reference sequence). CDR3 length equals 20 residues. The CDR3, as DNA: TGTGCCACCAGCAGAGATTCGCTAGCGGGAGAGGTTCAGGGGGCCGGGGAGCTGTTTTTT. Encoded protein: CATSRDSLAGEVQGAGELFF.

The chain has TRBV7-8 and TRBJ2-1; possibly TRBD1 for D (6 bases). CDR3 length equals 14 residues. Germline-derived CDR1 and CDR2 are SGHVS and FQNEAQ. V lost 4 bases and J 7 bases, leaving 14 bases between the germline ends. The DNA for the CDR3 is TGTGCCAGCAGCTCAACCGGGACATGGAATGAGCAGTTCTTC. This gives the protein CASSSTGTWNEQFF. Using reference TRBV7-8 and TRBJ2-1 for the parts outside the CDR3, the full variable domain is GAGVSQSPRYKVAKRGQDVALRCDPISGHVSLFWYQQALGQGPEFLTYFQNEAQLDKSGLPSDRFFAERPEGSVSTLKIQRTQQEDSAVYLCASSSTGTWNEQFFGPGTRLTVL.

The gene calls are TRBV9 and TRBJ1-1; TRBD1 might be the D (5 bases). This CDR3 has 15 amino acids. V lost 4 bases, J lost 4 bases, and 17 bases lay in between. CDR1 is SGDLS, CDR2 YYNGEE, per germline. CDR3 region: CASSTRRGRGTEAFF. CDR3 bases: TGTGCCAGCAGCACAAGGAGGGGAAGGGGCACTGAAGCTTTCTTT.

This clone was counted a single time. The chain joins TRBV5-1 to TRBJ2-7; tentatively, D is TRBD1 (7 bases). The V end lost 1 base, the J end lost 5 bases, and 13 bases lay between the germline ends. The CDR3 length is 14 residues. From germline, CDR1 is SGHRS and CDR2 YFSETQ. Here the CDR3 reads CASSLRRGLNEQYF. CDR3 bases: TGCGCCAGCAGCTTGCGGAGGGGGCTAAACGAGCAGTACTTC.

About this clone: A far more abundant clone sits one base away, making this likely a read error. The same CDR3 is also encoded by other DNA sequences in this sample. The chain recombines TRBV18 with TRBJ1-3; 9 nucleotides match TRBD1. After removal of 4 bases from V and 1 base from J, the junction contained 5 bases not matched to a gene. This CDR3 spans 16 amino acids. The germline CDR1 and CDR2 sequences are KGHSH and LQKENI. The CDR3 DNA follows: TGTGCCAGCTCACAACCGGGACAGGGATCTGGAAACACCATATATTTT. This codes for CASSQPGQGSGNTIYF.

This clone was counted a single time. This chain connects TRBV2 to TRBJ2-3; 7 bases fit TRBD1. Germline CDR1 reads SNHLY; CDR2 reads FYNNEI. Germline trimming cut 4 bases from V and 6 bases from J; bases unmatched to any gene: 7. CDR3 length: 14 amino acids. The CDR3 DNA reads TGTGCCAGCAGTGCTCTCTTACAGGGGGATACGCAGTATTTT. It is translated as CASSALLQGDTQYF.

This sequence joins TRBV27 and TRBJ2-1, with 7 bases matching TRBD2. CDR1 is MNHEY, CDR2 SMNVEV, per germline (reference sequence). The trim removed 3 bases at V and 0 bases at J, leaving 8 bases unmatched. The CDR3 is made up of 17 amino acids. CDR3 protein: CASSFRPGGSSYNEQFF. Written as DNA, the CDR3 is TGTGCCAGCAGTTTTCGGCCGGGAGGCAGCTCCTACAATGAGCAGTTCTTC.